This is a list of T cell receptor beta chains from one sample in a study of cytomegalovirus exposure and HLA in healthy donors. Profiled with immunoSEQ multiplex PCR; TCRdb holds only in-frame clones, not every one. The data contain around 140,000 clones, around 80% of them singletons. The sequencing sample was made of PBMCs. These receptor sequences come from a young woman in good health and CMV-seronegative. The CDR3 runs from the conserved cysteine through the conserved F or W. A D gene is named only where the DNA matches it firmly. The size field is filled for only some rows; it gives once, few, many or a size class.

D | J | V | size | DNA | CDR3
. | TRBJ2-5 | TRBV30 | . | TGTGCCTGGAGTACCAGGGTCCAGACCCAGTACTTC | CAWSTRVQTQYF
. | TRBJ1-1 | TRBV19 | . | TGTGCCAGTAGTGCCCTAGTTGACACTGAAGCTTTCTTT | CASSALVDTEAFF
TRBD2 | TRBJ2-3 | TRBV2 | . | TGTGCCAGCAGCAGAGGACTAGCGGGACCCCGAGATACGCAGTATTTT | CASSRGLAGPRDTQYF
. | TRBJ1-1 | TRBV9 | . | TGTGCCAGCAGCGCGGGGGGACCTTCGAACACTGAAGCTTTCTTT | CASSAGGPSNTEAFF
TRBD1 | TRBJ1-1 | TRBV5-1 | . | TGCGCCAGCAGCTGGGGACAGGGAATGAACACTGAAGCTTTCTTT | CASSWGQGMNTEAFF
. | TRBJ2-7 | TRBV11-2 | . | TGTGCCAGCATCAAGGGGGGGAGCTCCTACGAGCAGTACTTC | CASIKGGSSYEQYF
. | TRBJ1-1 | TRBV19 | few | TGTGCCAGTAGTATATCCGTGAACACTGAAGCTTTCTTT | CASSISVNTEAFF
. | TRBJ2-7 | TRBV19 | once | TGTGCCAGTAGTATCCTCCTCTCCTACGAGCAGTACTTC | CASSILLSYEQYF
. | TRBJ1-1 | TRBV5-4 | . | TGTGCCAGCCGGGGGGCAGGAGTGAACACTGAAGCTTTCTTT | CASRGAGVNTEAFF
TRBD2 | TRBJ2-5 | TRBV7-2 | . | TGTGCCAGCAGCTTAGAACTAGCGGGAGGCCCATTTCGCGAGACCCAGTACTTC | CASSLELAGGPFRETQYF
. | TRBJ2-1 | TRBV5-1 | . | TGCGCCAGCAGCCAGGACATCCGTGAGCAGTTCTTC | CASSQDIREQFF
. | TRBJ1-1 | TRBV6-1 | once | TGTGCCAGCAGTGCCCCGGAGCCCACGCAACCGAACACTGAAGCTTTCTTT | CASSAPEPTQPNTEAFF
. | TRBJ1-2 | TRBV2 | once | TGTGCCAGCAGCACGGGGGCTAACTATGGCTACACCTTC | CASSTGANYGYTF
. | TRBJ1-2 | TRBV6-5 | . | TGTGCCAGCAGGGACCCGGGACATTTAGGCTACACCTTC | CASRDPGHLGYTF
TRBD1 | TRBJ1-2 | TRBV2 | . | TGTGCCAGCAGTGAAGGCGTAGGTCTCCGGGACAGGGTGGGCTACACCTTC | CASSEGVGLRDRVGYTF
. | TRBJ1-3 | TRBV19 | few | TGTGCCAGTCTTACCTCGGCGGCAGGAAACACCATATATTTT | CASLTSAAGNTIYF
TRBD2 | TRBJ2-7 | TRBV10-1 | . | TGCGCCAGCAGTGACCCGACTAGCGGCTCCTACGAGCAGTACTTC | CASSDPTSGSYEQYF
. | TRBJ2-3 | TRBV27 | . | TGTGCCAGCAGTTTAGGACTAACGACAGATACGCAGTATTTT | CASSLGLTTDTQYF
TRBD2 | TRBJ2-7 | TRBV5-4 | . | TGTGCCAGCAGTTGGGGGGGACTAGCGGGAGGGACCTCCCACGAGCAGTACTTC | CASSWGGLAGGTSHEQYF
. | TRBJ1-1 | TRBV7-9 | . | TGTGCCAGCAGCCCGGGGAATTCGAACACTGAAGCTTTCTTT | CASSPGNSNTEAFF
TRBD2 | TRBJ2-7 | TRBV11-2 | . | TGTGCCAGCAGTCGAAGTAGCGGGAGCCTCTCCTACGAGCAGTACTTC | CASSRSSGSLSYEQYF
. | TRBJ1-5 | TRBV30 | . | TGTGCCTGGAGTGGCGGAACGGGCCAGGGGAATCAGCCCCAGCATTTT | CAWSGGTGQGNQPQHF
. | TRBJ1-2 | TRBV6-5 | . | TGTGCCAGCAGTTACTCCCGGGGTATTAGTGGCTACACCTTC | CASSYSRGISGYTF
TRBD2 | TRBJ2-7 | TRBV27 | . | TGTGCCAGCAGTTTATTGGCGGGAGGGAACTACGAGCAGTACTTC | CASSLLAGGNYEQYF
TRBD2 | TRBJ2-3 | TRBV7-9 | once | TGTGCCAGCAGCTTCGGGACTAGTGGGGATACGCAGTATTTT | CASSFGTSGDTQYF
. | TRBJ2-1 | TRBV6-1 | . | TGTGCCAGCAGGACGACGAGGTACAATGAGCAGTTCTTC | CASRTTRYNEQFF
. | TRBJ2-7 | TRBV20-1 | . | TGCAGTGCTAGAATGGCGCGGGAGCAGTACTTC | CSARMAREQYF
. | TRBJ1-3 | TRBV30 | . | TGTGCCTGGACTTCGGGGTGGAACACCATATATTTT | CAWTSGWNTIYF
. | TRBJ2-1 | TRBV7-2 | . | TGTGCCAGCAGCTTAGAGCCCGGCTCGTGGAGCTCCTACAATGAGCAGTTCTTC | CASSLEPGSWSSYNEQFF
TRBD1 | TRBJ1-2 | TRBV5-4 | few | TGTGCCAGCAGCTCGGGACAGGGGAATGGCTACACCTTC | CASSSGQGNGYTF
. | TRBJ1-4 | TRBV5-1 | . | TGCGCCAGCAGCTCCGGACGGACTACTAATGAAAAACTGTTTTTT | CASSSGRTTNEKLFF
. | TRBJ2-7 | TRBV6-1 | . | TGTGCCAGCAGCTCAGCGGACTCCTACGAGCAGTACTTC | CASSSADSYEQYF
TRBD2 | TRBJ2-2 | TRBV5-1 | . | TGCGCCAGCAGCTTGGCTGGGCGGGAGGTAACCGGGGAGCTGTTTTTT | CASSLAGREVTGELFF
TRBD1 | TRBJ1-2 | TRBV29-1 | . | TGCAGCGTTGAACCTTTTGGGACAGGGAGGAACTATGGCTACACCTTC | CSVEPFGTGRNYGYTF
TRBD1 | TRBJ2-7 | TRBV27 | . | TGTGCCAGCAGTTTAAGGGACAGGGGAAGCTACGAGCAGTACTTC | CASSLRDRGSYEQYF
TRBD1 | TRBJ2-5 | TRBV6-1 | few | TGTGCCAGCAGTGACCTGATGGGACAGATCCAAGAGACCCAGTACTTC | CASSDLMGQIQETQYF
. | TRBJ2-7 | TRBV10-1 | . | TGCGCCAGCGGGGGACTTTCGAGCGAGCAGTACTTC | CASGGLSSEQYF
. | TRBJ2-6 | TRBV6-1 | . | TGTGCCAGCAGTGAAGTGAGTTCTGGGGCCAACGTCCTGACTTTC | CASSEVSSGANVLTF
. | TRBJ1-2 | TRBV10-2 | . | TGCGCCAGCACCCCCTCTTCAGCTAACTATGGCTACACCTTC | CASTPSSANYGYTF
. | TRBJ2-7 | TRBV19 | . | TGTGCCAGTAGTATGGGGGCGACTCCAGGGGACGAGCAGTACTTC | CASSMGATPGDEQYF
. | TRBJ1-5 | TRBV18 | . | TGTGCCAGCTCAGAATACAGGGAAAATCAGCCCCAGCATTTT | CASSEYRENQPQHF
. | TRBJ2-3 | TRBV5-1 | once | TGCGCCAGCAGAAGGGGGATCACTGATACGCAGTATTTT | CASRRGITDTQYF
. | TRBJ1-1 | TRBV6-5 | . | TGTGCCAGCAGTTACCCGGGTGGGGGGGAAGCTTTCTTT | CASSYPGGGEAFF
. | TRBJ1-1 | TRBV6-1 | few | TGTGCCAGCAGTGATAACTTGAACACTGAAGCTTTCTTT | CASSDNLNTEAFF
TRBD1 | TRBJ2-7 | TRBV2 | . | TGTGCCAGCCGGGCCCACAGGGGGCGAAGCGAGCAGTACTTC | CASRAHRGRSEQYF
. | TRBJ1-2 | TRBV19 | . | TGTGCCACAAATCAGGGTAACTATGGCTACACCTTC | CATNQGNYGYTF
TRBD1 | TRBJ1-2 | TRBV30 | . | TGTGCCTTCGCCCGGGACAGCCTTAACTATGGCTACACCTTC | CAFARDSLNYGYTF
. | TRBJ1-2 | TRBV19 | . | TGTGCCAGTAGTATAGGCGCGGGGTATGGCTACACCTTC | CASSIGAGYGYTF
. | TRBJ2-5 | TRBV4-1 | . | TGCGCCAGCAGCCAAGACGTGAGTACGGAGGAGACCCAGTACTTC | CASSQDVSTEETQYF
. | TRBJ1-1 | TRBV29-1 | . | TGCAGCGTTCGAAAGGGTGGAGGTTCTGAAGCTTTCTTT | CSVRKGGGSEAFF
TRBD2 | TRBJ2-5 | TRBV6-5 | once | TGTGCCAGCAGTTACTCGGGAGGGAGTGAGACCCAGTACTTC | CASSYSGGSETQYF
. | TRBJ2-2 | TRBV11-2 | once | TGTGCCAGCAGCTTTGCGGGGAACACCGGGGAGCTGTTTTTT | CASSFAGNTGELFF
TRBD1 | TRBJ2-7 | TRBV9 | few | TGTGCCAGCTCAATCGGACAGGGGAACTACGAGCAGTACTTC | CASSIGQGNYEQYF
TRBD1 | TRBJ1-4 | TRBV2 | . | TGTGCCAGCATTCCGGACAGGATGGCTAATGAAAAACTGTTTTTT | CASIPDRMANEKLFF